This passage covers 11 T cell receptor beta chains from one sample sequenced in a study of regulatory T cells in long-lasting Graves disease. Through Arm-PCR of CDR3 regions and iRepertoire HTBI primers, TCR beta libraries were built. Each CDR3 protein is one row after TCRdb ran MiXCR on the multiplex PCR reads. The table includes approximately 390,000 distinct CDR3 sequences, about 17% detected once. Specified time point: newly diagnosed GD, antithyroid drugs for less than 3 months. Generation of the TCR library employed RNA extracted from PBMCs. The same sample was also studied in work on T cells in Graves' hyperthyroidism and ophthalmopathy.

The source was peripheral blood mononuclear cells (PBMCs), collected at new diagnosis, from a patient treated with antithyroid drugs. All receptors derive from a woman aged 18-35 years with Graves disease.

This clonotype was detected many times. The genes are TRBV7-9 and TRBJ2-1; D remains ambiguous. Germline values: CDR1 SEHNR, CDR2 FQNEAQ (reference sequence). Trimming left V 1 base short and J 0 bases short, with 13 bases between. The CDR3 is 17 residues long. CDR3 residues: CASSLVRPESSYNEQFF. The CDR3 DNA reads TGTGCCAGCAGCTTAGTTAGGCCAGAGAGCTCCTACAATGAGCAGTTCTTC.

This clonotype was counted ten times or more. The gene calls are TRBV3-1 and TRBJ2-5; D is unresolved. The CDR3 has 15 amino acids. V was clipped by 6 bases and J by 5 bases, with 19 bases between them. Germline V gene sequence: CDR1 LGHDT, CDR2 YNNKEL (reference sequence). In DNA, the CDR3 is TGTGCCAGCAGTTGGAATTCTGGCCTCGGTGAGACCCAGTACTTC. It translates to CASSWNSGLGETQYF.

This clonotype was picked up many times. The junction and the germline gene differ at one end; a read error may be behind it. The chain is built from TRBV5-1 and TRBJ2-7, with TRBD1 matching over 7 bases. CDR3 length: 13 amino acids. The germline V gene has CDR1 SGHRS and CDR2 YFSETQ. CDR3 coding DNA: TGTGCCAGCAGCTGGGACAGCTCCTACGAGCAGTACTTC. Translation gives CASSWDSSYEQYF.

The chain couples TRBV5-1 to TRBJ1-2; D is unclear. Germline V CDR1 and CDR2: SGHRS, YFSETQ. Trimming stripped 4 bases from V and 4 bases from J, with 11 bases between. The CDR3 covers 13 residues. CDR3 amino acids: CASSIGPVYGYTF. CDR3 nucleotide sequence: TGCGCCAGCAGCATCGGCCCCGTCTATGGCTACACCTTC.

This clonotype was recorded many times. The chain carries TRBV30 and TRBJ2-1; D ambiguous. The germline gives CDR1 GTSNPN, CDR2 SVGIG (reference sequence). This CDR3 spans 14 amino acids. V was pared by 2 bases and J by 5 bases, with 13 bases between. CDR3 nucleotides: TGTGCCTGGAGTCTGGGTTTAGGTAACAATGAGCAGTTCTTC. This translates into CAWSLGLGNNEQFF.

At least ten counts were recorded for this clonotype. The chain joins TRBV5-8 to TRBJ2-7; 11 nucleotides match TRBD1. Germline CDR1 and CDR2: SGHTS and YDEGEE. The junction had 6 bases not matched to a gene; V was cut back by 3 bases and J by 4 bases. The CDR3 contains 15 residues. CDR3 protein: CASSYRDRGGYEQYF. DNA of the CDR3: TGTGCCAGCAGCTACCGGGACAGGGGGGGTTACGAGCAGTACTTC.

CDR3 residues: CASSLEGQASNQPQHF. The CDR3 region has the DNA TGTGCCAGCAGCTTAGAGGGACAGGCCAGCAATCAGCCCCAGCATTTT. This chain joins TRBV7-8 and TRBJ1-5, with 8 nucleotides matching TRBD1. Per the germline V gene, CDR1 is SGHVS and CDR2 is FQNEAQ. CDR3 length equals 16 residues. Trimming removed 1 base from V and 1 base from J; junction bases left unmatched: 3.

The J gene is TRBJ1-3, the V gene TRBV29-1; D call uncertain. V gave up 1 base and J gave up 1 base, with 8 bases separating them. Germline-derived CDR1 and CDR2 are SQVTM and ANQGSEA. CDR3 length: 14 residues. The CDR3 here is CSVEAVVSGNTIYF. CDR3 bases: TGCAGCGTTGAAGCGGTAGTTTCTGGAAACACCATATATTTT.

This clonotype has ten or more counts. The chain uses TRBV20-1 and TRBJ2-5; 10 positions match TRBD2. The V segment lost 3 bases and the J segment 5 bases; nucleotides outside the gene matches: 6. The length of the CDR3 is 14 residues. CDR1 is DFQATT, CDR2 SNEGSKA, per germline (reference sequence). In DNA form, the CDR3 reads TGCAGTGCTAGCCTAGCGGGGGTGCGGGAGACCCAGTACTTC. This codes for CSASLAGVRETQYF.

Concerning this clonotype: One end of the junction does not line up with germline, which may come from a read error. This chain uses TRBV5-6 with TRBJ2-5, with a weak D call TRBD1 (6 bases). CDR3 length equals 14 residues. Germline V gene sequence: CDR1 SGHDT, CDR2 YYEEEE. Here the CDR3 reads CASNTDRSQETQYF. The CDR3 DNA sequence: TGTGCCAGCAATACCGACAGGTCACAAGAGACCCAATACTTC.

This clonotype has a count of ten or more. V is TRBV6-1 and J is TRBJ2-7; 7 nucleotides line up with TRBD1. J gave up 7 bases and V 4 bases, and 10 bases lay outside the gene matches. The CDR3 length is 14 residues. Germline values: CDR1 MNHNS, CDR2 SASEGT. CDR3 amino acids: CASSALTGAVEQYF. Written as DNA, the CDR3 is TGTGCCAGCAGTGCTCTAACAGGGGCGGTTGAGCAGTACTTC.